One and the same sample provided the 20 T cell receptor beta chains below, sequenced in a study of CD8+ T cells in alopecia areata. The treatment was: oral pan-JAK inhibitor, 5-10 mg twice daily. Isolated RNA was reverse transcribed into cDNA used as the sequencing template. Assay used: immunoSEQ multiplex PCR; TCRdb lists only in-frame clones, some missing. The sample has more than 200,000 clones, 50% to 75% seen once; the top ten hold roughly 4.2%. Sequencing used CD4+ T cells sorted from blood, obtained at week 4, from a patient treated with tofacitinib. The source of these receptors is a human donor with alopecia areata.

As to this clone: Additional DNA sequences in this sample encode the identical CDR3. This CDR3 is CASSLVSETQYF. CDR3 nucleotide sequence: TGTGCCAGCAGCTTAGTATCAGAGACCCAGTACTTC. This rearrangement joins TRBV11-2 to TRBJ2-5; D gene unclear. This CDR3 contains 12 residues. V was clipped by 1 base and J by 4 bases, with 4 bases between them. In germline, CDR1 is SGHAT, CDR2 FQNNGV.

The J gene is TRBJ1-1, the V gene TRBV30; possible D gene TRBD1, 5 bases. This CDR3 has 13 residues. CDR1 and CDR2 from the germline V gene are GTSNPN and SVGIG (reference sequence). V was trimmed by 5 bases and J by 1 base, leaving 11 bases between them. In DNA, the CDR3 is TGTGCCTGGGCGGGACTGCCGAACACTGAAGCTTTCTTT. Amino acids: CAWAGLPNTEAFF.

The chain joins TRBV25-1 to TRBJ1-6; 12 nucleotides line up with TRBD1. CDR3 length: 13 amino acids. CDR1 and CDR2 (germline): MGHDK, SYGVNS. V dropped 7 bases and J dropped 13; count of bases not matched to a gene: 5. Here the CDR3 reads CASKGQGAWPLHF. The CDR3 coding sequence is TGTGCCAGCAAGGGACAGGGGGCTTGGCCCCTCCACTTT.

Of note for this clone: The identical CDR3 is also encoded by other nucleotide sequences in the sample. This chain joins TRBV30 and TRBJ1-5; D remains ambiguous. CDR3 size: 14 residues. Germline CDR1 reads GTSNPN; CDR2 reads SVGIG (reference sequence). The V end lost 0 bases, the J end lost 3 bases, and 9 bases lay between the germline ends. CDR3 amino acids: CAWSVQTLNQPQHF. CDR3 nucleotide sequence: TGTGCCTGGAGTGTTCAGACACTCAATCAGCCCCAGCATTTT.

This clone was observed a few times. The genes are TRBV10-3 and TRBJ2-6; the D call may be TRBD1 or TRBD2 (5 bases each). Germline CDR1 ENHRY, CDR2 SYGVKD. CDR3 size: 17 residues. Trimming shortened V by 4 bases and J by 0 bases, and 13 bases separated the two germline ends. CDR3 residues: CAISGGTTYSGANVLTF. The CDR3 bases are TGTGCCATCAGTGGGGGGACCACCTACTCTGGGGCCAACGTCCTGACTTTC.

In nucleotides, the CDR3 is TGCAGCGTCATGACTAGACTGCAAGAGACCCAGTACTTC. Protein product: CSVMTRLQETQYF. The genes are TRBV29-1 and TRBJ2-5; tentative D call: TRBD2 (6 bases). The germline V gene encodes CDR1 SQVTM and CDR2 ANQGSEA. V was trimmed by 6 bases and J by 2 bases, leaving 13 bases between them. This CDR3 has 13 residues.

A few counts support this clone. The rearrangement uses TRBV29-1 and TRBJ2-1; D uncertain. Trimming took off 7 bases at V and 5 bases at J, with 21 bases between the two ends. Germline values: CDR1 SQVTM, CDR2 ANQGSEA. This CDR3 comprises 15 residues. The CDR3 DNA follows: TGCAGCGCCCCCTCGGCCAGCTCAACCCACAATGAGCAGTTCTTC. Translation: CSAPSASSTHNEQFF.

The J gene is TRBJ1-2, the V gene TRBV7-2; 7 bases match TRBD1. V shed 3 bases, J shed 7 bases, and the junction held 5 bases outside the gene matches. Germline V gene data show CDR1 as SGHTA and CDR2 as FQGNSA. CDR3 length: 13 residues. The CDR3 region is CASSFNPGGGYTF. The CDR3 nucleotides read TGTGCCAGCAGCTTCAACCCAGGGGGTGGCTACACCTTC.

This clone was detected only a few times. The CDR3 DNA reads TGCAGCGGCTCTCGACGGCTAGCGGGGGAGACCCAGTACTTC. This codes for CSGSRRLAGETQYF. The V and J genes are TRBV29-1 and TRBJ2-5, with TRBD2 identical over 9 bases. The CDR3 has 14 residues. Losses at the gene ends were 7 bases for V and 5 bases for J; bases not matched to a gene: 11. CDR1 is SQVTM, CDR2 ANQGSEA, per germline. The full variable domain, rest sourced from reference TRBV29-1 and TRBJ2-5, is SAVISQKPSRDICQRGTSLTIQCQVDSQVTMMFWYRQQPGQSLTLIATANQGSEATYESGFVIDKFPISRPNLTFSTLTVSNMSPEDSSIYLCSGSRRLAGETQYFGPGTRLLVL.

The gene calls are TRBV25-1 and TRBJ2-5; TRBD1 or TRBD2 may be the D gene (5 bases each). The V gene's germline CDR1 is MGHDK and CDR2 SYGVNS. V was pared by 3 bases and J by 5 bases, with 16 bases between. The CDR3 sequence is 15 residues long. CDR3 sequence (DNA): TGTGCCAGCAGTGACCGGGACGGCTGGAGGGAGACCCAGTACTTC. This encodes CASSDRDGWRETQYF.

The chain joins TRBV30 to TRBJ2-5; no definite D call. Trimming took 0 bases from V and 4 from J, leaving 6 bases between them. The germline V gene encodes CDR1 GTSNPN and CDR2 SVGIG (reference sequence). The CDR3 runs 12 residues. CDR3 sequence reads: CAWSVAIETQYF. In DNA form, the CDR3 reads TGTGCCTGGAGTGTAGCCATAGAGACCCAGTACTTC. The variable domain in full, completed from reference TRBV30 and TRBJ2-5, reads SQTIHQWPATLVQPVGSPLSLECTVEGTSNPNLYWYRQAAGRGLQLLFYSVGIGQISSEVPQNLSASRPQDRQFILSSKKLLLSDSGFYLCAWSVAIETQYFGPGTRLLVL.

The CDR3 reads CASSQEPPGQGRNSPLHF. The CDR3 DNA reads as TGCGCCAGCAGCCAAGAGCCCCCCGGCCAGGGGCGAAATTCACCCCTCCACTTT. The rearrangement uses TRBV4-3 and TRBJ1-6; TRBD1 might be the D (6 bases). The CDR3 consists of 18 residues. Trimming removed 0 bases from V and 7 bases from J, with 19 bases in between. Germline V gene sequence: CDR1 LGHNA, CDR2 YSLEER.

This clone has more than one count but fewer than ten. The rearrangement uses TRBV5-4 and TRBJ1-2; unclear D gene. The CDR3 totals 14 residues. V was cut by 4 bases and J by 8 bases, with 18 bases left in between. Germline assignment: CDR1 SGHNT and CDR2 YYREEE (reference sequence). The CDR3, as DNA: TGTGCCAGCAGCGTGGGCCAACGGATGGGCGGCTACACCTTC. This translates into CASSVGQRMGGYTF.

The chain joins TRBV9 to TRBJ2-7, with D possibly called TRBD1 or TRBD2 (6 bases each). This CDR3 comprises 15 residues. Germline assignment: CDR1 SGDLS and CDR2 YYNGEE. Trimming stripped 0 bases from V and 2 bases from J, with 12 bases between. The CDR3 nucleotides read TGTGCCAGCAGCGTAGGTCCGGGGGCCGCCTACGAGCAGTACTTC. Protein sequence: CASSVGPGAAYEQYF.

This clone has more than one count but fewer than ten. No DNA is shown, since the ends of the CDR3 on it are uncertain; the CDR3 is the one TCRdb lists. V gene TRBV4-1 combines with J gene TRBJ1-1; the DNA was not compared with TRBD1, the D call given in the table. Germline V gene lookup returns CDR1 MGHRA and CDR2 YSYEKL. The CDR3 spans 17 residues, counting both ends. CDR3 loop: CASSQVGQGAYAPGTFF.

This clone was seen only a few times. The chain links TRBV4-1 to TRBJ2-7, with a weak D call TRBD2 (5 bases). From germline, CDR1 is MGHRA and CDR2 YSYEKL. V lost 0 bases, J lost 4 bases, and 16 bases lay in between. The length of the CDR3 is 16 residues. CDR3 region: CASSQDLGLRRYEQYF. The CDR3 nucleotides read TGCGCCAGCAGCCAAGATCTAGGTCTGCGGAGGTACGAGCAGTACTTC.

The chain joins TRBV29-1 to TRBJ1-1; D is undetermined. Germline loops: CDR1 SQVTM, CDR2 ANQGSEA. The CDR3 length is 10 residues. Trimming cost V 4 bases and J 8 bases, with 8 bases left between them. As DNA, the CDR3 is TGCAGCGTTGGATGGCGGGAAGCTTTCTTT. It translates to CSVGWREAFF.

The chain recombines TRBV9 with TRBJ2-5, with D hard to call. Germline V gives CDR1 SGDLS, CDR2 YYNGEE. Between the trimmed V and J ends, which lost 4 bases and 4 bases, there was a span of 20 bases. This CDR3 is 16 amino acids long. CDR3 region: CASSSGNTRIPETQYF. CDR3 nucleotides: TGTGCCAGCAGCTCCGGCAACACAAGGATTCCAGAGACCCAGTACTTC. Complete variable domain (other parts from reference TRBV9 and TRBJ2-5): DSGVTQTPKHLITATGQRVTLRCSPRSGDLSVYWYQQSLDQGLQFLIQYYNGEERAKGNILERFSAQQFPDLHSELNLSSLELGDSALYFCASSSGNTRIPETQYFGPGTRLLVL.

V usage is TRBV28 and J usage is TRBJ2-5, with no clear D. The CDR3 is made up of 11 amino acids. Germline V gene sequence: CDR1 MDHEN, CDR2 SYDVKM. V was clipped by 6 bases and J by 7 bases, with 9 bases between them. The CDR3 protein is CASSLFGTQYF. The CDR3 region has the DNA TGTGCCAGCAGCCTCTTCGGGACCCAGTACTTC.

This clone was detected a few times. The chain links TRBV7-2 to TRBJ1-5; D is uncertain. Germline V lookup: CDR1 SGHTA, CDR2 FQGNSA. The CDR3 has 14 amino acids. V was clipped by 5 bases and J by 7 bases, with 15 bases between them. The CDR3 sequence is CASSVLGMEQPQHF. As DNA, the CDR3 is TGTGCCAGCAGCGTTCTGGGAATGGAGCAGCCCCAGCATTTT.